These 32 T cell receptor beta chains were all obtained from the same sample, sequenced in a study of beta chain features in type 1 diabetes (dated by TCRdb to between 2017 and 2018). The receptor library was made with the immunoSEQ multiplex PCR assay. The entire isolated RNA was reverse transcribed using the High Capacity cDNA Reverse Transcription Kit, and thus expressed TCRB transcripts were sequenced. TCRdb took over this immuneACCESS table, retaining in-frame rearrangements with V and J assigned. Such tables are incomplete; in checked studies, under half of the missing clones stem from an unresolved V gene, and the remainder is unexplained. For this sample the table gives some 360,000 clones, of which about 18% were detected only once. Clones ranked in the top ten supply around 0.04% of the sample. Sequenced material: naive CD4+ T cells from blood. The cell subset or site label, as the study defines it: true naive CD4+ T cells. Receptors originate from a woman between 18 and 29 years old in good health.

V is TRBV5-1 and J is TRBJ2-1, with D possibly TRBD2 on 5 matching bases. There are 15 residues in the CDR3. Germline V lookup: CDR1 SGHRS, CDR2 YFSETQ. Trimming removed 6 bases from V and 1 base from J, with 14 bases in between. Here the CDR3 reads CASKGTGGSYNEQFF. The CDR3, as DNA: TGCGCCAGCAAGGGCACCGGCGGGTCCTACAATGAGCAGTTCTTC.

This clone has a handful of counts. The CDR3 is CASSFGDVKANYGYTF. CDR3 sequence (DNA): TGCGCCAGCAGCTTTGGAGACGTGAAAGCTAACTATGGCTACACCTTC. The chain carries TRBV5-1 and TRBJ1-2; no clear D gene. This CDR3 region has 16 residues. Trimming took 2 bases from V and 0 from J, leaving 14 bases between them. Germline V CDR1 and CDR2: SGHRS, YFSETQ.

The chain uses TRBV18 and TRBJ1-1, with unresolved D. CDR1 and CDR2 (germline): KGHSH, LQKENI. The CDR3 loop spans 13 amino acids. Trimming took off 3 bases at V and 1 base at J, with 6 bases between the two ends. The CDR3 loop is CASSPHPNTEAFF. The CDR3 DNA follows: TGTGCCAGCTCACCCCATCCGAACACTGAAGCTTTCTTT. Using reference TRBV18 and TRBJ1-1 for the parts outside the CDR3, the full variable domain is NAGVMQNPRHLVRRRGQEARLRCSPMKGHSHVYWYRQLPEEGLKFMVYLQKENIIDESGMPKERFSAEFPKEGPSILRIQQVVRGDSAAYFCASSPHPNTEAFFGQGTRLTVV.

The chain combines TRBV30 with TRBJ2-1, with TRBD2 identical over 15 bases. The CDR3 covers 14 residues. The trim removed 8 bases at V and 12 bases at J, leaving 11 bases unmatched. Per the germline V gene, CDR1 is GTSNPN and CDR2 is SVGIG (reference sequence). The CDR3, as DNA: TGTGCCAGCCCGGGACTAGCGGGAGGAAGATCGCAGTTCTTC. Protein: CASPGLAGGRSQFF.

The CDR3 sequence is CASSKSSYEQYF. Written as DNA, the CDR3 is TGTGCCAGCAGCAAGAGCTCCTACGAGCAGTACTTC. The gene calls are TRBV7-9 and TRBJ2-7; D unclear. The CDR3 loop spans 12 amino acids. In germline, CDR1 is SEHNR, CDR2 FQNEAQ (reference sequence). The V end was cut by 5 bases, the J end by 0 bases, with 5 bases between.

This clone occurred a few times. This sequence joins TRBV30 and TRBJ1-2; D may be TRBD1 (6 bases). The CDR3 is 15 residues long. Germline V gene lookup returns CDR1 GTSNPN and CDR2 SVGIG (reference sequence). Trimming took 3 bases from V and 3 from J, leaving 17 bases between them. The CDR3 DNA sequence: TGTGCCTGGAGAAGGACAGAAACTTCCCACTATGGCTACACCTTC. Residues: CAWRRTETSHYGYTF.

The J gene is TRBJ2-7, the V gene TRBV5-1, with D perhaps TRBD2 (6 bases). The CDR3 covers 11 residues. V was pared by 3 bases and J by 7 bases, with 8 bases between. Germline lookup yields CDR1 SGHRS and CDR2 YFSETQ. The CDR3 reads CASSWGVEQYF. CDR3 nucleotide sequence: TGCGCCAGCAGCTGGGGGGTAGAGCAGTACTTC.

Only a few counts were recorded for this clone. V usage is TRBV30 and J usage is TRBJ2-3; 11 bases match TRBD2. The CDR3 is made up of 15 amino acids. After removal of 5 bases from V and 6 bases from J, the junction contained 10 bases not matched to a gene. Germline-derived CDR1 and CDR2 are GTSNPN and SVGIG (reference sequence). The CDR3 spells CAWSGTSGWGDTQYF. The CDR3 DNA is TGTGCCTGGTCCGGGACTAGCGGCTGGGGCGATACGCAGTATTTT.

The table lists this clone with a count of one. The chain couples TRBV2 to TRBJ1-2, with D unclear. The CDR3 extends over 13 amino acids. Germline-derived CDR1 and CDR2 are SNHLY and FYNNEI. V was trimmed by 1 base and J by 1 base, leaving 4 bases between them. CDR3 protein: CASSEEHNYGYTF. CDR3 DNA: TGTGCCAGCAGTGAAGAACATAACTATGGCTACACCTTC.

This clone has only a few counts. The chain joins TRBV9 to TRBJ2-1; D ambiguous. This CDR3 region has 12 residues. Trimming left V 0 bases short and J 9 bases short, with 7 bases between. Germline CDR1 SGDLS, CDR2 YYNGEE. For the CDR3, the DNA is TGTGCCAGCAGCGTAGCTAAGAGTGAGCAGTTCTTC. Its protein product is CASSVAKSEQFF.

DNA for the CDR3: TGCGCCAGCAGAAGACTAGCGGGAGTCACCTCCTACGAGCAGTACTTC. It yields the protein CASRRLAGVTSYEQYF. The chain recombines TRBV10-2 with TRBJ2-7, with 12 positions matching TRBD2. Germline CDR1 WSHSY, CDR2 SAAADI. J gave up 0 bases and V 6 bases, and 6 bases lay outside the gene matches. This CDR3 spans 16 amino acids.

This clone has a handful of counts. The chain uses TRBV19 and TRBJ2-1; 7 nucleotides align to TRBD1. Germline-derived CDR1 and CDR2 are LNHDA and SQIVND (reference sequence). This CDR3 contains 16 residues. Germline trimming cut 8 bases from V and 0 bases from J; bases unmatched to any gene: 10. In nucleotides, the CDR3 is TGTGCCAGTGGATCCCCAGGGGGACCCTCCTACAATGAGCAGTTCTTC. Protein product: CASGSPGGPSYNEQFF.

This clone was seen a handful of times. This rearrangement joins TRBV7-9 to TRBJ2-4; D gene uncertain. Deletions cut 4 bases from V and 7 bases from J, with 8 bases between. The germline V gene has CDR1 SEHNR and CDR2 FQNEAQ (reference sequence). The CDR3 totals 12 residues. The CDR3, as DNA: TGTGCCAGCAGCTCTTCCGGGAACATTCAGTACTTC. As protein: CASSSSGNIQYF. Filled out from reference TRBV7-9 and TRBJ2-4, the complete variable domain reads DTGVSQNPRHKITKRGQNVTFRCDPISEHNRLYWYRQTLGQGPEFLTYFQNEAQLEKSRLLSDRFSAERPKGSFSTLEIQRTEQGDSAMYLCASSSSGNIQYFGAGTRLSVL.

A few counts support this clone. The V call is TRBV7-9, the J call TRBJ2-7; TRBD2 matches at 9 bases. Germline CDR1 SEHNR, CDR2 FQNEAQ (reference sequence). The CDR3 is made up of 14 amino acids. V was clipped by 5 bases and J by 3 bases; unmatched bases: 5. In DNA form, the CDR3 reads TGTGCCAGCAGCATTAGCGGGGGTCTCTACGAGCAGTACTTC. It specifies CASSISGGLYEQYF.

This clone was counted between two and nine times. V gene TRBV2 combines with J gene TRBJ1-4; weak D call: TRBD1 (5 bases). This CDR3 has 12 residues. CDR1 is SNHLY, CDR2 FYNNEI, per germline. The V and J ends lost 8 bases and 8 bases respectively, with 12 bases between them. The CDR3 bases are TGTGCCAGCGGTCAGGGAGGCGAAAAACTGTTTTTT. Translated: CASGQGGEKLFF.

The rearrangement uses TRBV18 and TRBJ2-5, with 8 bases aligning to TRBD2. Trimming at V came to 6 bases and at J to 3 bases, leaving 9 bases not matched to a gene. The CDR3 runs to 15 residues. Germline loops: CDR1 KGHSH, CDR2 LQKENI. The CDR3 sequence is CASSHKREREETQYF. In DNA form, the CDR3 reads TGTGCCAGCTCGCATAAGCGGGAGAGGGAAGAGACCCAGTACTTC.

Only a few counts were recorded for this clone. The chain couples TRBV4-1 to TRBJ1-2, with 9 positions matching TRBD1. Per the germline V gene, CDR1 is MGHRA and CDR2 is YSYEKL. This CDR3 contains 17 residues. V trimming: 0 bases; J trimming: 2 bases; junction bases outside the gene matches: 7. CDR3 sequence: CASSQEPTGQGNYGYTF. In nucleotides, the CDR3 is TGCGCCAGCAGCCAAGAACCTACTGGACAGGGGAACTATGGCTACACCTTC.

This clone was recorded only once. This chain connects TRBV7-2 to TRBJ2-3; 7 nucleotides match TRBD1. Trimming at V came to 4 bases and at J to 5 bases, leaving 6 bases not matched to a gene. CDR3 length: 14 amino acids. Looked up from germline, CDR1 is SGHTA and CDR2 is FQGNSA. CDR3 nucleotide sequence: TGTGCCAGCAGCTCCCGACAGGGAGTAGATACGCAGTATTTT. As protein: CASSSRQGVDTQYF.

The chain employs TRBV4-3 and TRBJ2-5; weak D call: TRBD1 (5 bases). Germline lookup yields CDR1 LGHNA and CDR2 YSLEER. The V gene lost 1 base and the J gene lost 1 base, with 10 bases spanning the gap. This CDR3 has 15 residues. The CDR3 DNA is TGCGCCAGCAGCCAAGGCAGGGTCGTCCAAGAGACCCAGTACTTC. Its translation is CASSQGRVVQETQYF.

This clone was detected only a few times. This chain links TRBV7-3 with TRBJ2-2, with D tentatively TRBD2 (5 bases). Germline V gene data show CDR1 as SGHTA and CDR2 as FQGTGA. CDR3 length equals 14 residues. V lost 7 bases to trimming and J lost 1 base, with 10 bases between them. The CDR3 is CASTPGENTGELFF. CDR3 DNA sequence: TGTGCCAGCACCCCCGGGGAGAACACCGGGGAGCTGTTTTTT.

The sample holds a few counts of this clone. The V gene is TRBV6-5, the J gene TRBJ2-7; no clear D gene. The CDR3 spans 14 residues. Germline V gene sequence: CDR1 MNHEY, CDR2 SVGAGI. V was clipped by 2 bases and J by 2 bases, with 10 bases between them. The CDR3 nucleotides read TGTGCCAGCAGTTACGCGGTCCCAGCCTACGAGCAGTACTTC. It encodes CASSYAVPAYEQYF.

This chain connects TRBV7-2 to TRBJ1-2, with 9 bases identical to TRBD1. The V gene's germline CDR1 is SGHTA and CDR2 FQGNSA. The CDR3 totals 13 residues. J gave up 6 bases and V 1 base, and 0 bases lay outside the gene matches. The CDR3 is CASSLGTGDGYTF. The CDR3 bases are TGTGCCAGCAGCTTAGGGACAGGGGATGGCTACACCTTC. The full variable domain, with the rest looked up from reference TRBV7-2 and TRBJ1-2, is GAGVSQSPSNKVTEKGKDVELRCDPISGHTALYWYRQSLGQGLEFLIYFQGNSAPDKSGLPSDRFSAERTGGSVSTLTIQRTQQEDSAVYLCASSLGTGDGYTFGSGTRLTVV.

This chain connects TRBV19 to TRBJ2-4, with 8 nucleotides matching TRBD2. CDR1 and CDR2 (germline): LNHDA, SQIVND (reference sequence). The ends lost 0 bases at V and 9 bases at J; junction bases unmatched: 4. The CDR3 is 14 residues long. CDR3 bases: TGTGCCAGTAGTATAGACAGCGGGAGATTCATTCAGTACTTC. It translates to CASSIDSGRFIQYF.

The V call is TRBV30, the J call TRBJ2-2, with 12 bases lining up with TRBD1. Germline-derived CDR1 and CDR2 are GTSNPN and SVGIG (reference sequence). The CDR3 is made up of 15 amino acids. V shed 3 bases, J shed 5 bases, and the junction held 4 bases outside the gene matches. The CDR3 DNA sequence: TGTGCCTGGAGGGGGGACAGGGGGCGGACCGGGGAGCTGTTTTTT. It encodes CAWRGDRGRTGELFF.

This clone has more than one count but fewer than ten. V usage is TRBV12-5 and J usage is TRBJ2-5; 8 nucleotides match TRBD1. The V segment lost 0 bases and the J segment 4 bases; nucleotides outside the gene matches: 10. This CDR3 has 17 residues. CDR1 is LGHNT and CDR2 is FRNRAP in the germline V gene. The CDR3 nucleotides are TGTGCTAGTGGTTTGGTCCTAGGGCACAGGGGGAGAGAGACCCAGTACTTC. Encoded protein: CASGLVLGHRGRETQYF.

Only a few counts were recorded for this clone. The CDR3 reads CASSKTDIVAYEQYF. As DNA, the CDR3 is TGTGCCAGCAGCAAAACGGACATCGTAGCCTACGAGCAGTACTTC. The rearrangement joins TRBV6-1 to TRBJ2-7, with D perhaps TRBD1 (5 bases). In germline, CDR1 is MNHNS, CDR2 SASEGT. The V and J ends lost 6 bases and 2 bases respectively, with 17 bases between them. This CDR3 contains 15 residues.

The chain recombines TRBV30 with TRBJ2-1; the match to TRBD2 covers 8 bases. This CDR3 contains 15 residues. Germline CDR1 reads GTSNPN; CDR2 reads SVGIG (reference sequence). With V trimmed by 0 bases and J by 0 bases, 1 base remained unmatched. Written as DNA, the CDR3 is TGTGCCTGGAGTGTCAGCGGGAGCTCCTACAATGAGCAGTTCTTC. Its protein product is CAWSVSGSSYNEQFF. Using reference TRBV30 and TRBJ2-1 for the parts outside the CDR3, the full variable domain is SQTIHQWPATLVQPVGSPLSLECTVEGTSNPNLYWYRQAAGRGLQLLFYSVGIGQISSEVPQNLSASRPQDRQFILSSKKLLLSDSGFYLCAWSVSGSSYNEQFFGPGTRLTVL.

This clone was detected only a few times. This rearrangement joins TRBV5-1 to TRBJ2-1; 8 bases align to TRBD2. Germline CDR1 reads SGHRS; CDR2 reads YFSETQ. Unmatched junction bases numbered 1, after V lost 2 bases and J lost 0 bases. CDR3 length equals 15 residues. The CDR3 loop reads CASSFGGASYNEQFF. The CDR3 DNA reads as TGCGCCAGCAGCTTCGGGGGGGCCTCCTACAATGAGCAGTTCTTC.

The rearrangement links TRBV30 to TRBJ2-2; 8 bases map to TRBD1. The trim removed 2 bases at V and 4 bases at J, leaving 9 bases unmatched. This CDR3 is built from 16 residues. Germline values: CDR1 GTSNPN, CDR2 SVGIG (reference sequence). Here the CDR3 reads CAWSWTGTFGTGELFF. The CDR3 nucleotides read TGTGCCTGGAGTTGGACAGGGACTTTCGGCACCGGGGAGCTGTTTTTT. The complete variable domain, with remaining parts taken from reference TRBV30 and TRBJ2-2, reads SQTIHQWPATLVQPVGSPLSLECTVEGTSNPNLYWYRQAAGRGLQLLFYSVGIGQISSEVPQNLSASRPQDRQFILSSKKLLLSDSGFYLCAWSWTGTFGTGELFFGEGSRLTVL.

This clone appeared a few times. V and J are TRBV5-6 and TRBJ2-1, with TRBD1 identical over 7 bases. The CDR3 covers 15 residues. CDR1 is SGHDT and CDR2 is YYEEEE in the germline V gene. V lost 2 bases to trimming and J lost 3 bases; unmatched junction nucleotides: 5. For the CDR3, the DNA is TGTGCCAGCAGCTTAGGACAGGCCTTCTACAATGAGCAGTTCTTC. Its protein product is CASSLGQAFYNEQFF.

This clone has a handful of counts. The V call is TRBV10-3, the J call TRBJ2-3, with 9 bases fitting TRBD2. Unmatched junction bases numbered 7, after V lost 3 bases and J lost 6 bases. Germline V lookup: CDR1 ENHRY, CDR2 SYGVKD. This CDR3 spans 15 amino acids. Here the CDR3 reads CAISESAGGTDTQYF. In nucleotides, the CDR3 is TGTGCCATCAGTGAATCAGCGGGGGGTACCGATACGCAGTATTTT.

This clone has just a few counts. The chain links TRBV5-6 to TRBJ2-2; a weak D match, TRBD2 (5 bases). The CDR3 runs to 16 residues. Germline lookup yields CDR1 SGHDT and CDR2 YYEEEE. The V end lost 1 base, the J end lost 7 bases, and 17 bases lay between the germline ends. This CDR3 reads CASSLRSGSVVGELFF. Written as DNA, the CDR3 is TGTGCCAGCAGCTTGAGGTCAGGTAGCGTAGTCGGGGAGCTGTTTTTT.